A selection of T cell receptor beta chains follows, all from one sample in a study of Graves' ophthalmopathy and Graves' hyperthyroidism. TCRdb called the multiplex PCR reads again in MiXCR, with one record for every CDR3 protein. The sample holds hundreds of thousands of distinct CDR3 sequences, approximately 15% seen once. Material: blood. The receptors stem from a woman between 25 and 40 years old with Graves' ophthalmopathy. The CDR3 runs from the conserved cysteine through the conserved F or W. D genes are given only for firm matches. Clone size appears in some rows only: once, few, many, or a class for an expanded clone.

d_call: TRBD1; j_call: TRBJ2-7; cdr3_length: 14; clone_size: many; v_call: TRBV2; cdr3_aa: CASRPRGQGYEQYF; cdr3_nt: TGTGCCAGCAGACCTCGGGGACAGGGCTACGAGCAGTACTTC
d_call: -; j_call: TRBJ1-3; cdr3_length: 14; clone_size: many; v_call: TRBV12-3/TRBV12-4; cdr3_aa: CASRELSSGNTIYF; cdr3_nt: TGTGCCAGCAGAGAATTGAGCTCTGGAAACACCATATATTTT
d_call: TRBD1; j_call: TRBJ1-6; cdr3_length: 14; clone_size: many; v_call: TRBV28; cdr3_aa: CASRSGTVNSPLHF; cdr3_nt: TGTGCCAGCAGATCCGGGACAGTTAATTCACCCCTCCACTTT
d_call: -; j_call: TRBJ2-6; cdr3_length: 15; clone_size: many; v_call: TRBV2; cdr3_aa: CASSKRTGLANVLTF; cdr3_nt: TGTGCCAGCTCGAAAAGGACGGGGCTGGCCAACGTCCTGACTTTC
d_call: TRBD2; j_call: TRBJ2-7; cdr3_length: 14; clone_size: many; v_call: TRBV27; cdr3_aa: CASSLTAGAGEQYF; cdr3_nt: TGTGCCAGCAGTTTGACGGCGGGAGCGGGGGAGCAGTACTTC
d_call: -; j_call: TRBJ2-7; cdr3_length: 14; clone_size: many; v_call: TRBV10-3; cdr3_aa: CASLRDNLAHEQYF; cdr3_nt: TGTGCCTCCTTGAGGGACAATCTCGCCCACGAGCAGTACTTC
d_call: TRBD1; j_call: TRBJ1-2; cdr3_length: 14; clone_size: many; v_call: TRBV30; cdr3_aa: CAWSPRRGFHGYTF; cdr3_nt: TGTGCCTGGAGTCCTCGCAGGGGGTTCCATGGCTACACCTTC
d_call: TRBD1; j_call: TRBJ2-5; cdr3_length: 17; clone_size: many; v_call: TRBV6-1; cdr3_aa: CASSGQPGQGVRETQYF; cdr3_nt: TGTGCCAGCAGTGGCCAACCGGGACAGGGGGTTAGAGAGACCCAGTACTTC
d_call: TRBD1; j_call: TRBJ2-7; cdr3_length: 14; clone_size: once; v_call: TRBV12-3/TRBV12-4; cdr3_aa: CASSVEGQGYEQYF; cdr3_nt: TGTGCCAGCAGCGTAGAGGGACAGGGATACGAGCAGTACTTC
d_call: TRBD2; j_call: TRBJ2-5; cdr3_length: 12; clone_size: many; v_call: TRBV29-1; cdr3_aa: CSVPGGQETQYF; cdr3_nt: TGCAGCGTACCGGGAGGGCAAGAGACCCAGTACTTC
d_call: TRBD1; j_call: TRBJ2-2; cdr3_length: 16; clone_size: many; v_call: TRBV20-1; cdr3_aa: CSARVGWDSLTGELFF; cdr3_nt: TGCAGTGCTAGAGTGGGTTGGGACAGTCTCACCGGGGAGCTGTTTTTT
d_call: TRBD1; j_call: TRBJ2-7; cdr3_length: 17; clone_size: -; v_call: TRBV11-2; cdr3_aa: CASSLVAGQGLGYEQYF; cdr3_nt: TGTGCCAGCAGCTTAGTAGCAGGACAGGGGTTGGGGTACGAGCAGTACTTC
d_call: TRBD2; j_call: TRBJ2-5; cdr3_length: 14; clone_size: many; v_call: TRBV12-3/TRBV12-4; cdr3_aa: CASGRGALGETQYF; cdr3_nt: TGTGCCAGTGGGCGGGGGGCCCTTGGAGAGACCCAGTACTTC
d_call: TRBD1; j_call: TRBJ1-6; cdr3_length: 14; clone_size: few; v_call: TRBV20-1; cdr3_aa: CSAAARGLYSPLHF; cdr3_nt: TGCAGTGCCGCCGCCAGGGGGCTGTATTCACCCCTCCACTTT
d_call: -; j_call: TRBJ1-5; cdr3_length: 14; clone_size: -; v_call: TRBV2; cdr3_aa: CASSEEVGNQPQHF; cdr3_nt: TGTGCCAGCAGTGAAGAGGTAGGCAATCAGCCTCAGCATTTT
d_call: TRBD1; j_call: TRBJ1-6; cdr3_length: 16; clone_size: many; v_call: TRBV9; cdr3_aa: CASSPSQGQINSPLHF; cdr3_nt: TGTGCCAGCAGCCCCAGTCAGGGACAGATTAATTCACCCCTCCACTTT
d_call: TRBD2; j_call: TRBJ2-2; cdr3_length: 17; clone_size: many; v_call: TRBV20-1; cdr3_aa: CSARGASGGPNTGELFF; cdr3_nt: TGCAGTGCTAGAGGGGCTAGCGGGGGCCCTAACACCGGGGAGCTGTTTTTT
d_call: TRBD1; j_call: TRBJ2-2; cdr3_length: 13; clone_size: many; v_call: TRBV29-1; cdr3_aa: CSVRTGDEVELFF; cdr3_nt: TGCAGCGTTCGGACAGGGGATGAGGTTGAGCTGTTTTTT
d_call: -; j_call: TRBJ1-1; cdr3_length: 14; clone_size: many; v_call: TRBV24-1; cdr3_aa: CATSPPRLNTEAFF; cdr3_nt: TGTGCCACCAGTCCACCCCGTCTGAACACTGAAGCTTTCTTT
d_call: -; j_call: TRBJ1-2; cdr3_length: 13; clone_size: many; v_call: TRBV28; cdr3_aa: CASSRDPNDGYTF; cdr3_nt: TGTGCCAGCAGCCGGGACCCCAACGATGGCTACACCTTC
d_call: -; j_call: TRBJ2-7; cdr3_length: 14; clone_size: many; v_call: TRBV19; cdr3_aa: CASSMRDGSYEQYF; cdr3_nt: TGTGCCAGTAGTATGCGGGACGGCTCCTACGAGCAGTACTTC
d_call: -; j_call: TRBJ1-1; cdr3_length: 12; clone_size: many; v_call: TRBV27; cdr3_aa: CARTRGLGEAFF; cdr3_nt: TGTGCCAGGACCAGGGGCCTCGGCGAAGCTTTCTTT
d_call: -; j_call: TRBJ1-2; cdr3_length: 14; clone_size: many; v_call: TRBV7-9; cdr3_aa: CASSQSGENYGYTF; cdr3_nt: TGTGCCAGCAGCCAGTCAGGAGAGAACTATGGCTACACCTTC
d_call: TRBD1; j_call: TRBJ2-7; cdr3_length: 14; clone_size: -; v_call: TRBV19; cdr3_aa: CASSTGGRSYEQYF; cdr3_nt: TGTGCCAGTAGTACAGGGGGCAGGTCCTACGAGCAGTACTTC
d_call: TRBD1; j_call: TRBJ1-2; cdr3_length: 17; clone_size: many; v_call: TRBV27; cdr3_aa: CASSLDNRGAGGYGYTF; cdr3_nt: TGTGCCAGCAGTTTAGATAACAGGGGCGCAGGGGGCTATGGCTACACCTTC
d_call: TRBD2; j_call: TRBJ2-2; cdr3_length: 16; clone_size: many; v_call: TRBV28; cdr3_aa: CASSSATSGITGELFF; cdr3_nt: TGTGCCAGCAGTTCGGCGACTAGCGGGATTACCGGGGAGCTGTTTTTT
d_call: -; j_call: TRBJ1-1; cdr3_length: 11; clone_size: many; v_call: TRBV20-1; cdr3_aa: CSARVVTEAFF; cdr3_nt: TGCAGTGCTAGAGTGGTCACTGAAGCTTTCTTT
d_call: -; j_call: TRBJ1-2; cdr3_length: 15; clone_size: many; v_call: TRBV28; cdr3_aa: CASSSAGARIYGYTF; cdr3_nt: TGTGCCAGCAGTTCAGCGGGGGCGCGGATTTATGGCTACACCTTC
d_call: TRBD2; j_call: TRBJ2-7; cdr3_length: 16; clone_size: many; v_call: TRBV4-2; cdr3_aa: CASSPTSGGPLYEQYF; cdr3_nt: TGTGCCAGCAGCCCAACTAGCGGGGGGCCGCTCTACGAGCAGTACTTC
d_call: -; j_call: TRBJ1-1; cdr3_length: 15; clone_size: many; v_call: TRBV7-9; cdr3_aa: CASSTQQIEHPEAFF; cdr3_nt: TGTGCCAGCAGCACACAACAGATAGAACATCCTGAAGCTTTCTTT
d_call: -; j_call: TRBJ1-6; cdr3_length: 16; clone_size: many; v_call: TRBV4-1; cdr3_aa: CASSQGSRVQNSPLHF; cdr3_nt: TGCGCCAGCAGCCAAGGTAGCAGGGTTCAAAATTCACCCCTCCACTTT
d_call: TRBD1; j_call: TRBJ1-2; cdr3_length: 16; clone_size: many; v_call: TRBV20-1; cdr3_aa: CSARRGTGTGSRGYTF; cdr3_nt: TGCAGTGCTCGCCGAGGGACCGGGACAGGGAGCCGTGGCTACACCTTC
d_call: -; j_call: TRBJ1-5; cdr3_length: 13; clone_size: many; v_call: TRBV12-3/TRBV12-4; cdr3_aa: CASSFGWDQPQHF; cdr3_nt: TGTGCCAGCAGTTTTGGCTGGGATCAGCCCCAGCATTTT
d_call: -; j_call: TRBJ2-5; cdr3_length: 16; clone_size: many; v_call: TRBV2; cdr3_aa: CASSRLGGTGKETQYF; cdr3_nt: TGTGCCAGCAGCAGACTAGGGGGGACCGGAAAAGAGACCCAGTACTTC
d_call: -; j_call: TRBJ2-1; cdr3_length: 13; clone_size: many; v_call: TRBV29-1; cdr3_aa: CSVDGGGYNEQFF; cdr3_nt: TGCAGCGTTGACGGGGGCGGTTACAATGAGCAGTTCTTC
d_call: -; j_call: TRBJ1-1; cdr3_length: 16; clone_size: many; v_call: TRBV28; cdr3_aa: CASSRGPAAMNTEAFF; cdr3_nt: TGTGCCAGCAGTCGGGGGCCAGCAGCAATGAACACTGAAGCTTTCTTT
d_call: TRBD2; j_call: TRBJ2-5; cdr3_length: 16; clone_size: many; v_call: TRBV6-9; cdr3_aa: CASRRTSGRSQETQYF; cdr3_nt: TGTGCCAGCAGACGGACTAGCGGGAGGTCCCAAGAGACCCAGTACTTC
d_call: TRBD2; j_call: TRBJ2-2; cdr3_length: 16; clone_size: -; v_call: TRBV30; cdr3_aa: CALGLAGGDYPGELFF; cdr3_nt: TGTGCCTTGGGACTAGCGGGGGGGGATTACCCCGGGGAGCTGTTTTTT
d_call: -; j_call: TRBJ1-1; cdr3_length: 14; clone_size: -; v_call: TRBV12-3/TRBV12-4; cdr3_aa: CASSLIWGNTEAFF; cdr3_nt: TGTGCCAGCAGTTTAATTTGGGGAAACACTGAAGCTTTCTTT
d_call: TRBD1; j_call: TRBJ2-7; cdr3_length: 17; clone_size: -; v_call: TRBV12-3/TRBV12-4; cdr3_aa: CASSASKGTGKTYEQYF; cdr3_nt: TGTGCCAGCAGTGCGTCCAAGGGGACAGGAAAGACCTACGAGCAGTACTTC
d_call: -; j_call: TRBJ2-2; cdr3_length: 17; clone_size: many; v_call: TRBV29-1; cdr3_aa: CSVEIGTASWGTGELFF; cdr3_nt: TGCAGCGTTGAAATCGGGACGGCTTCTTGGGGCACCGGGGAGCTGTTTTTT
d_call: -; j_call: TRBJ2-5; cdr3_length: 13; clone_size: few; v_call: TRBV10-2; cdr3_aa: CASSGIRGETQYF; cdr3_nt: TGCGCCAGCAGTGGGATCCGGGGGGAGACCCAGTACTTC
d_call: TRBD1; j_call: TRBJ1-1; cdr3_length: 17; clone_size: many; v_call: TRBV12-3/TRBV12-4; cdr3_aa: CASRLWTGTVDSTEAFF; cdr3_nt: TGTGCCAGCAGGCTATGGACCGGGACAGTCGATAGCACTGAAGCTTTCTTT
d_call: TRBD1; j_call: TRBJ2-4; cdr3_length: 15; clone_size: many; v_call: TRBV6-1; cdr3_aa: CASRSAGQGGDIQYF; cdr3_nt: TGTGCCAGCAGATCCGCGGGACAGGGGGGCGACATTCAGTACTTC
d_call: TRBD2; j_call: TRBJ2-5; cdr3_length: 18; clone_size: many; v_call: TRBV6-2/TRBV6-3; cdr3_aa: CASSPPGTSGGAVETQYF; cdr3_nt: TGTGCCAGCAGTCCCCCCGGGACTAGCGGGGGGGCGGTTGAGACCCAGTACTTC
d_call: -; j_call: TRBJ1-1; cdr3_length: 13; clone_size: many; v_call: TRBV5-1; cdr3_aa: CASSFGDVREAFF; cdr3_nt: TGCGCCAGCAGCTTCGGGGACGTTCGTGAAGCTTTCTTT
d_call: -; j_call: TRBJ1-2; cdr3_length: 9; clone_size: many; v_call: TRBV2; cdr3_aa: CAGTYGYTF; cdr3_nt: TGTGCCGGGACATATGGCTACACCTTC
d_call: TRBD1; j_call: TRBJ2-7; cdr3_length: 16; clone_size: many; v_call: TRBV6-5; cdr3_aa: CASSYSTGGLFLEQYF; cdr3_nt: TGTGCCAGCAGTTACTCGACAGGGGGTCTCTTTCTCGAGCAGTACTTC
d_call: -; j_call: TRBJ2-4; cdr3_length: 13; clone_size: few; v_call: TRBV3-1; cdr3_aa: CASSQGSMYIQYF; cdr3_nt: TGTGCCAGCAGCCAAGGGAGTATGTACATTCAGTACTTC
d_call: TRBD1; j_call: TRBJ1-1; cdr3_length: 14; clone_size: few; v_call: TRBV28; cdr3_aa: CASSPTIRQGRAFF; cdr3_nt: TGTGCCAGCAGTCCGACAATAAGACAGGGTAGGGCTTTCTTT
d_call: -; j_call: TRBJ1-1; cdr3_length: 13; clone_size: -; v_call: TRBV28; cdr3_aa: CASGRFMNTEAFF; cdr3_nt: TGTGCCTCGGGCCGATTTATGAACACTGAAGCTTTCTTT
d_call: -; j_call: TRBJ2-3; cdr3_length: 13; clone_size: many; v_call: TRBV27; cdr3_aa: CASGGKGTDTQYF; cdr3_nt: TGTGCCAGCGGCGGAAAAGGCACAGATACGCAGTATTTT
d_call: TRBD2; j_call: TRBJ2-5; cdr3_length: 15; clone_size: many; v_call: TRBV4-2; cdr3_aa: CASSLTSGRGETQYF; cdr3_nt: TGTGCCAGCAGCCTTACTAGCGGACGGGGAGAGACCCAGTACTTC
d_call: TRBD1; j_call: TRBJ2-2; cdr3_length: 20; clone_size: many; v_call: TRBV19; cdr3_aa: CASSPYPGTGGRGFTGELFF; cdr3_nt: TGTGCCAGTAGTCCCTACCCCGGGACAGGGGGCCGGGGCTTCACCGGGGAGCTGTTTTTT
d_call: TRBD1; j_call: TRBJ1-1; cdr3_length: 17; clone_size: many; v_call: TRBV12-3/TRBV12-4; cdr3_aa: CASSDSDRGPWNTEAFF; cdr3_nt: TGTGCCAGCAGCGACTCGGACAGGGGGCCATGGAACACTGAAGCTTTCTTT
d_call: -; j_call: TRBJ1-6; cdr3_length: 18; clone_size: many; v_call: TRBV12-3/TRBV12-4; cdr3_aa: CASSFISNRRVNNSPLHF; cdr3_nt: TGTGCCAGCAGTTTCATTAGTAACCGCAGGGTGAATAATTCACCCCTCCACTTT